The 9 T cell receptor beta chains reported below all come from one sample, sequenced in a study of T cells in women clearing cervical HPV infection. The assay was immunoSEQ multiplex PCR, and TCRdb's table has in-frame clones only and misses some. Its table records about 48,000 clones. Sequenced sample: blood buffy coat. The source of these receptors is a woman aged 18 to 69 with a cervical HPV16 infection that either progressed to CIN3+ or cleared (not recorded which).

Remarks on this clone: The read ends 3 residues early relative to the CDR3; the germline J gene fills the gap. This sequence joins TRBV10-3 and TRBJ1-3; 7 bases map to TRBD1. The CDR3 extends over 14 amino acids. The germline CDR1 and CDR2 sequences are ENHRY and SYGVKD. Trimming removed 7 bases from V and 5 bases from J; junction bases left unmatched: 8. The sequenced CDR3 bases are TGTGCCATCAAACCGGGACAGCTTAGAAACACC. It encodes CAIKPGQLRNT. The whole CDR3 sequence reads CAIKPGQLRNTIYF.

Notes on this clone: From the germline J gene comes the end of the CDR3, since the read stops 3 residues before it. The chain combines TRBV11-2 with TRBJ1-1, with TRBD1 matching 11 bases. Germline-derived CDR1 and CDR2 are SGHAT and FQNNGV. V was clipped by 5 bases and J by 1 base; unmatched bases: 3. The CDR3 consists of 15 residues. The CDR3 reads CASSLGTGGNTEAFF. CDR3 DNA (partial): TGTGCCAGCAGCCTCGGGACAGGGGGGAACACTGAA.

Concerning this clone itself: The read falls 3 residues short of the CDR3 end, and the missing part is taken from the germline J gene. The chain links TRBV19 to TRBJ2-4; TRBD1 aligns across 9 bases. This CDR3 contains 16 residues. In germline, CDR1 is LNHDA, CDR2 SQIVND (reference sequence). Trimming removed 3 bases from V and 4 bases from J; junction bases left unmatched: 7. The covered CDR3 bases are TGTGCCAGTAGTATCCTGCCCGGGACAGGGAAAAACATT. Amino acid sequence: CASSILPGTGKNI. The complete CDR3 protein is CASSILPGTGKNIQYF.

Worth noting for this clone: Read coverage stops 3 residues before the CDR3 terminus; the germline J gene supplies the remainder. V gene TRBV7-2 combines with J gene TRBJ2-3, with 7 nucleotides matching TRBD2. Germline CDR1 reads SGHTA; CDR2 reads FQGNSA. This CDR3 region has 16 residues. The sequenced CDR3 bases are TGTGCAAGTCGCTTAGCACTAGCGCGTAGCACAGATACG. Translated: CASRLALARSTDT. The complete CDR3 sequence is CASRLALARSTDTQYF.

Of note for this clone: Coverage ceases 3 residues before the CDR3 finishes, and the germline J gene fills in the end. The genes are TRBV19 and TRBJ2-7, with 8 bases identical to TRBD1. The CDR3 has 16 residues. Germline CDR1 and CDR2: LNHDA and SQIVND (reference sequence). J gave up 4 bases and V 4 bases, and 12 bases lay outside the gene matches. The sequenced CDR3 bases are TGTGCCAGTAGTAGGTTAGGACAGGGCGAAAGATACGAG. Translated, it gives CASSRLGQGERYE. The full CDR3 protein is CASSRLGQGERYEQYF.

About this clone itself: Sequencing ends 3 residues short of the CDR3 end; the germline J gene provides the rest. This chain connects TRBV27 to TRBJ1-5; D is unresolved. From germline, CDR1 is MNHEY and CDR2 SMNVEV (reference sequence). V was pared by 5 bases and J by 3 bases, with 5 bases between. This CDR3 region has 12 residues. The CDR3 protein is CASSPNNQPQHF. Partial CDR3 DNA: TGTGCCAGCAGTCCCAACAATCAGCCC.

Concerning this clone: The read finishes 3 residues shy of the CDR3 end, and the germline J gene is used to complete it. The gene calls are TRBV19 and TRBJ2-5, with D unclear. CDR1 is LNHDA and CDR2 is SQIVND in the germline V gene (reference sequence). CDR3 length: 15 residues. With 3 bases removed from V and 2 bases from J, the gap between germline ends came to 13 bases. CDR3 sequence: CASSMGTADQETQYF. The DNA read from the CDR3 is TGTGCCAGTAGTATGGGTACGGCGGATCAAGAGACC.

On this clone itself: The CDR3 extends 3 residues past the end of the read, so its final part is completed from the germline J gene. The chain couples TRBV7-6 to TRBJ1-1, with D perhaps TRBD1 (5 bases). Germline loops: CDR1 SGHVS, CDR2 FNYEAQ. This CDR3 is built from 13 residues. This chain's CDR3 is CASSLAIGQEAFF. Partial CDR3 DNA: TGTGCCAGCAGCTTAGCGATAGGACAAGAA.

On this clone itself: The read falls 3 residues short of the CDR3 end, and the missing part is taken from the germline J gene. The rearrangement uses TRBV19 and TRBJ1-1, with D uncertain. Germline CDR1 and CDR2: LNHDA and SQIVND (reference sequence). The CDR3 consists of 13 residues. V shed 1 base and J shed 1 base, with 4 bases lying between them. The sequenced part of the CDR3 DNA is TGTGCCAGTAGTATAGTAGCGAACACTGAA. It yields the protein CASSIVANTE. The whole CDR3 region reads CASSIVANTEAFF. Based on the CDR3 plus reference TRBV19 and TRBJ1-1, the full variable domain is DGGITQSPKYLFRKEGQNVTLSCEQNLNHDAMYWYRQDPGQGLRLIYYSQIVNDFQKGDIAEGYSVSREKKESFPLTVTSAQKNPTAFYLCASSIVANTEAFFGQGTRLTVV.